The next 16 T cell receptor beta chains were all read from a single sample in a study of T cells in localized non-small cell lung cancer. Clones were sequenced by immunoSEQ multiplex PCR, and TCRdb holds only the in-frame ones, with some missing. Here the sample spans some 1,100 clones, under 25% being singletons. The starting material was normal lung tissue next to the tumor, obtained before any cancer treatment. These receptors all stem from a female donor older than 55 with stage III lung adenocarcinoma.

This clone showed up just a few times. The V and J genes are TRBV11-3 and TRBJ1-4; no clear D. Trimming left V 5 bases short and J 3 bases short, with 13 bases between. This CDR3 contains 15 residues. Germline-derived CDR1 and CDR2 are SGHNT and YENEEA. CDR3 sequence: CASSPRPTPNEKLFF. CDR3 in DNA: TGTGCCAGCAGCCCGCGCCCCACGCCTAATGAAAAACTGTTTTTT.

Judged by abundance, this clone is medium-sized. The chain recombines TRBV6-8 with TRBJ2-1; 11 positions match TRBD2. In germline, CDR1 is MNHGY, CDR2 SAAAGT. This CDR3 spans 21 amino acids. The ends lost 2 bases at V and 0 bases at J; junction bases unmatched: 15. The CDR3 protein is CASSYHGLAGYYTGSYNEQFF. CDR3 in DNA: TGTGCCAGCAGTTACCACGGACTAGCGGGCTACTATACGGGCTCCTACAATGAGCAGTTCTTC.

The J gene is TRBJ2-1, the V gene TRBV9; 7 bases map to TRBD2. Losses at the gene ends were 7 bases for V and 3 bases for J; bases not matched to a gene: 10. The CDR3 length is 15 residues. Germline CDR1 and CDR2: SGDLS and YYNGEE. The CDR3 sequence: CASCASASGYNEQFF. The CDR3 DNA is TGTGCCAGCTGTGCGTCCGCTAGCGGCTACAATGAGCAGTTCTTC.

This clone has only a few counts. The junction shows a germline mismatch at one end, possibly a read error. The chain is built from TRBV11-3 and TRBJ2-2; 14 nucleotides agree with TRBD2. CDR1 and CDR2 (germline): SGHNT, YENEEA. This CDR3 has 16 amino acids. CDR3 bases: TGTGCTAGCAGCTCCGGGACTAGCGGGAGCCCCGGGGAGCTGTTTTTT. As protein: CASSSGTSGSPGELFF.

The V and J genes are TRBV11-3 and TRBJ2-7; D is undetermined. Germline loops: CDR1 SGHNT, CDR2 YENEEA. The length of the CDR3 is 15 residues. V lost 1 base to trimming and J lost 0 bases, with 10 bases between them. The CDR3 reads CASSLGPKSSYEQYF. Written as DNA, the CDR3 is TGTGCCAGCAGCTTAGGACCAAAGAGCTCCTACGAGCAGTACTTC.

This clone is categorized as large. The chain links TRBV6-8 to TRBJ2-2, with a weak D call TRBD1 (6 bases). Germline-derived CDR1 and CDR2 are MNHGY and SAAAGT. The V and J ends lost 5 bases and 0 bases respectively, with 13 bases between them. CDR3 size: 16 residues. The DNA of the CDR3 is TGTGCCAGCAGTCCCCGACAGGAACCGAACACCGGGGAGCTGTTTTTT. It specifies CASSPRQEPNTGELFF.

The V gene is TRBV9, the J gene TRBJ2-1, with 10 bases matching TRBD2. The CDR3 totals 15 residues. CDR1 SGDLS and CDR2 YYNGEE come from the germline V gene. The J segment lost 7 bases and the V segment lost 1 base, leaving 5 bases of the junction unmatched. DNA of the CDR3: TGTGCCAGCAGCGTAATTAGCGGGAGGAAGAATGAGCAGTTCTTC. Protein: CASSVISGRKNEQFF.

Of note for this clone: An end of the junction does not agree with germline; a read error may underlie this. This chain joins TRBV6-8 and TRBJ2-3, with 8 bases that match TRBD1. Germline CDR1 and CDR2: MNHGY and SAAAGT. This CDR3 contains 18 residues. The CDR3 here is CAISGGTGLVGGTDTQYF. CDR3 nucleotides: TGTGCCATCAGTGGCGGGACAGGACTCGTTGGGGGCACAGATACGCAGTATTTT.

By sample share, this clone is medium-sized (0.01 to 0.1%). The rearrangement joins TRBV6-8 to TRBJ2-3, with D perhaps TRBD2 (6 bases). V lost 2 bases to trimming and J lost 4 bases, with 16 bases between them. CDR1 and CDR2 from the germline V gene are MNHGY and SAAAGT. The CDR3 runs 16 residues. In nucleotides, the CDR3 is TGTGCCAGCAGTTACCCCCTAGGAGTAGCGGCAGATACGCAGTATTTT. It encodes CASSYPLGVAADTQYF.

By sample fraction, this clone is large (0.1 to 1%). The rearrangement links TRBV6-8 to TRBJ1-1; 12 bases are a match to TRBD1. The CDR3 length is 16 residues. V was clipped by 3 bases and J by 5 bases; unmatched bases: 7. CDR1 and CDR2 (germline): MNHGY, SAAAGT. The CDR3 DNA sequence: TGTGCCAGCAGTTATAGGGGGACAGGGGGCTTTACTGAAGCTTTCTTT. Its translation is CASSYRGTGGFTEAFF.

The CDR3 region is CASGASGSAYNEQFF. The CDR3 nucleotides are TGTGCCAGTGGGGCTAGCGGGAGCGCCTACAATGAGCAGTTCTTC. The V and J genes are TRBV19 and TRBJ2-1; TRBD2 aligns across 10 bases. Germline V gene data show CDR1 as LNHDA and CDR2 as SQIVND (reference sequence). The CDR3 is 15 amino acids. Trimming took 8 bases from V and 2 from J; bases not matched to a gene: 6.

The V and J genes are TRBV1 and TRBJ2-5. TRBV1 corresponds to a pseudogene. There are 15 residues in the CDR3. The CDR3 here is CASSQGLINQETQYF. The CDR3 coding sequence is TGCGCCAGCAGCCAGGGGTTGATCAACCAAGAGACCCAGTACTTC.

Sample share makes this clone large. V and J are TRBV11-3 and TRBJ2-3; no clear D gene. CDR1 is SGHNT, CDR2 YENEEA, per germline. Trimming cost V 0 bases and J 6 bases, with 13 bases left between them. The CDR3 totals 15 residues. DNA of the CDR3: TGTGCCAGCAGCTTAGATCCACCCCCGAGGGATACGCAGTATTTT. Translated: CASSLDPPPRDTQYF.

The sample holds a few counts of this clone. V and J are TRBV19 and TRBJ2-1, with D unresolved. The length of the CDR3 is 14 residues. From germline, CDR1 is LNHDA and CDR2 SQIVND (reference sequence). Deletions cut 3 bases from V and 3 bases from J, with 9 bases between. DNA of the CDR3: TGTGCCAGTAGTATCAAAGGCGGCTACAATGAGCAGTTCTTC. It translates to CASSIKGGYNEQFF.

The DNA of the CDR3 is TGTGCCACCTTGACAGGGGGCAACTATGGCTACACCTTC. This encodes CATLTGGNYGYTF. The J gene is TRBJ1-2, the V gene TRBV28, with 10 nucleotides matching TRBD1. V lost 10 bases to trimming and J lost 2 bases; unmatched junction nucleotides: 4. Germline V CDR1 and CDR2: MDHEN, SYDVKM. There are 13 residues in the CDR3.

V and J are TRBV14 and TRBJ2-7; D possibly corresponds to TRBD2 (5 bases). Germline lookup yields CDR1 SGHDN and CDR2 FVKESK. CDR3 length equals 13 residues. Trimming took off 4 bases at V and 7 bases at J, with 14 bases between the two ends. CDR3 sequence: CASSRARAGEQYF. CDR3 in DNA: TGTGCCAGCAGCCGGGCGAGGGCCGGGGAGCAGTACTTC.